Below are 13 T cell receptor beta chains sequenced from a single sample in a study of T cell responses to AZD1222 COVID-19 vaccine (dated by TCRdb to the early 2020s). Libraries came from the immunoSEQ multiplex PCR assay. The immuneACCESS repertoire file appears here via TCRdb, limited to in-frame rearrangements. These files lack a portion of the clones; in checked studies, under half of the deficit traces to unresolved V genes, and the cause of the others is not known. This sample lists 85,000 to 130,000 clones; approximately 89% were detected once. 3% to 4% of the sample is held by the ten biggest clonotypes. The time point label of this sample denotes: about 28 days (+/-7) after the second vaccine dose. The treatment or condition label, as the study defines it: meningococcal conjugate vaccine given as trial control. Sequenced here: peripheral blood, sampled 28 days after the second dose of the MenACWY control vaccine. These TCRs come from an adult who received the MenACWY meningococcal vaccine as a control.

This clone was counted a few times. This chain links TRBV19 with TRBJ2-7; D may be TRBD2 (6 bases). Germline CDR1 is LNHDA and CDR2 is SQIVND (reference sequence). This CDR3 is 15 amino acids long. Trimming stripped 4 bases from V and 7 bases from J, with 20 bases between. As DNA, the CDR3 is TGTGCCAGTAGTACTCCCGGGACTCCGCGAGGGGAGCAGTACTTC. Translation: CASSTPGTPRGEQYF.

This sequence joins TRBV7-2 and TRBJ1-3, with D tentatively TRBD1 (6 bases). The germline V gene has CDR1 SGHTA and CDR2 FQGNSA. V gave up 5 bases and J gave up 1 base, with 9 bases separating them. CDR3 length: 14 amino acids. CDR3 nucleotides: TGTGCCAGCAGCCCGAGGGGGTCTGGAAACACCATATATTTT. It yields the protein CASSPRGSGNTIYF.

This chain connects TRBV28 to TRBJ2-7; tentative D call: TRBD1 (6 bases). The CDR3 covers 14 residues. The germline V and J ends were trimmed by 6 bases and 8 bases, with 20 bases remaining between them. Germline CDR1 reads MDHEN; CDR2 reads SYDVKM. The DNA for the CDR3 is TGTGCCAGCAGCCGAAGGGACATCAATCGGCAGCAGTACTTC. This gives the protein CASSRRDINRQQYF.

V gene TRBV7-2 combines with J gene TRBJ2-1; D tentatively fits TRBD1 or TRBD2 (7 bases each). V lost 5 bases to trimming and J lost 6 bases, with 17 bases between them. Per germline, CDR1 SGHTA and CDR2 FQGNSA. This CDR3 comprises 15 residues. CDR3 in amino acids: CASSAHRGGINEQFF. In nucleotides, the CDR3 is TGTGCCAGCAGCGCCCACAGGGGAGGGATCAATGAGCAGTTCTTC.

This chain connects TRBV14 to TRBJ1-2; 9 nucleotides agree with TRBD1. With V trimmed by 3 bases and J by 6 bases, 14 bases remained unmatched. Germline V gene sequence: CDR1 SGHDN, CDR2 FVKESK. The CDR3 totals 17 residues. For the CDR3, the DNA is TGTGCCAGCAGCCACCTCCCGAGGGGACAGGGACTTAATGGCTACACCTTC. This codes for CASSHLPRGQGLNGYTF.

In DNA, the CDR3 is TGCGCCAGCAGCTTTGGGGAAGATACGCAGTATTTT. Protein product: CASSFGEDTQYF. This chain joins TRBV5-1 and TRBJ2-3; D unclear. The CDR3 contains 12 residues. Trimming left V 2 bases short and J 5 bases short, with 6 bases between. Looked up from germline, CDR1 is SGHRS and CDR2 is YFSETQ.

The chain has TRBV7-8 and TRBJ2-1; D possibly uses TRBD1 or TRBD2 (6 bases each). Between the trimmed V and J ends, which lost 6 bases and 2 bases, there was a span of 14 bases. Germline V CDR1 and CDR2: SGHVS, FQNEAQ. CDR3 length equals 15 residues. The CDR3 DNA is TGTGCCAGCAGTCCTAGGGGGGTGCCCTACAATGAGCAGTTCTTC. It translates to CASSPRGVPYNEQFF.

The chain combines TRBV7-8 with TRBJ2-2; 9 bases align to TRBD1. Trimming cost V 3 bases and J 11 bases; bases outside gene matches: 7. The CDR3 runs 14 residues. CDR1 is SGHVS and CDR2 is FQNEAQ in the germline V gene. In nucleotides, the CDR3 is TGTGCCAGCAGCTTGACAGGGGGGCAAGCCGAGCTGTTTTTT. This sequence encodes CASSLTGGQAELFF.

The chain joins TRBV4-2 to TRBJ1-3; 8 nucleotides align to TRBD1. The CDR3 totals 16 residues. V gave up 2 bases and J gave up 7 bases; unmatched junction bases: 10. Germline loops: CDR1 LGHNA, CDR2 YNFKEQ. For the CDR3, the DNA is TGTGCCAGCAGCCAATCAGCCCAGGGGGCTCTGAACACCATATATTTT. The encoded protein is CASSQSAQGALNTIYF.

The chain carries TRBV19 and TRBJ1-6; D unresolved. Germline V gene data show CDR1 as LNHDA and CDR2 as SQIVND (reference sequence). Trimming took off 3 bases at V and 7 bases at J, with 13 bases between the two ends. This CDR3 has 15 residues. CDR3: CASSISNSRNSPLHF. The DNA of the CDR3 is TGTGCCAGTAGTATCTCGAACAGCCGGAATTCACCCCTCCACTTT.

The V gene is TRBV7-9, the J gene TRBJ2-5; D not certain. Germline values: CDR1 SEHNR, CDR2 FQNEAQ (reference sequence). CDR3 length equals 12 residues. Trimming removed 3 bases at V and 4 bases at J, with 6 bases between. The CDR3 DNA reads as TGTGCCAGCAGCTTTGCTAGAGAGACCCAGTACTTC. Amino acid sequence: CASSFARETQYF.

This clone was observed a few times. The chain has TRBV15 and TRBJ2-2; D is ambiguous. V was cut by 0 bases and J by 4 bases, with 3 bases left in between. The CDR3 loop spans 13 amino acids. Germline V gene lookup returns CDR1 LNHNV and CDR2 YYDKDF (reference sequence). The CDR3 here is CATSRDTTGELFF. CDR3 bases: TGTGCCACCAGCAGAGATACCACCGGGGAGCTGTTTTTT.

A few counts support this clone. The chain links TRBV28 to TRBJ1-3; D unclear. The CDR3 loop spans 14 amino acids. V lost 4 bases and J 0 bases, leaving 7 bases between the germline ends. CDR1 is MDHEN, CDR2 SYDVKM, per germline. CDR3 region: CASSSRISGNTIYF. CDR3 sequence (DNA): TGTGCCAGCAGTTCTAGAATCTCTGGAAACACCATATATTTT.